This T cell receptor (beta chain) was retrieved from a study of CD8 T cells in Susac syndrome (dated by TCRdb to between 2018 and 2020). Some background on the complete study: Whether CD8+ T cell activation and differentiation in Susac syndrome was antigen driven was tested using repertoire sequencing. CD8+ T cell repertoire clonality was compared between 12 healthy donors, some 14 Susac syndrome patients and about 15 multiple sclerosis patients.

RNA was extracted using the RNeasy kit, and about 0.5 to 1 ug of the RNA was reverse transcribed with random hexamers. The immunoSEQ multiplex PCR assay, covering 54 Vbeta and 13 Jbeta segments, was used to amplify TCR beta CDR3 regions. PCR amplification bias was corrected using a synthetic template baseline for primer optimization and computational correction. The authors processed their data as follows. Reads were annotated to V, D and J genes according to IMGT and were analyzed with immunoSEQ Analyzer, with only productive sequences retained. Clonality was computed as one minus Shannon entropy normalized by log2 of the number of productive unique sequences. Public and private clones were assessed among the 100 most prevalent clones of each patient and control. A clone was defined as Susac-specific if it was absent from the healthy and MS cohorts, from 950 to 1,300 published viral clones and from other ImmuneACCESS disease sequences. The public reads were run again by TCRdb, first through fastp at Q25 and then through MiXCR, and only productive beta chains were kept. One record per CDR3 amino acid sequence lists the most common genes and DNA. The V and J calls and clone size are TCRdb's, not the authors'. The sample table shows some 200,000 distinct CDR3 sequences, and about 93% are seen once. Of the sample, 0.1% to 0.15% falls within the top ten clones.

Including the terminal cysteine and phenylalanine, the CDR3 comprises 14 residues. Only the CDR3 portion is preserved as DNA: 42 bases, with reading frame beginning at the first base. V drops 0 bases and J drops 10 bases, leaving 12 bases in between. Based on the germline V gene, the CDR1 and CDR2 sequences are MGHRA and YSYEKL. Broad study findings and their caveats: The number of individuals in the TCR sequencing and HLA analysis was acknowledged as relatively small.

In the case of this clonotype: Its antigen is currently not known. Qualities for individual bases were not recorded, and no much larger clone is one base off.

High-throughput TCR beta sequencing profiled peripheral blood CD8+ and CD4+ T cells from healthy donors, Susac syndrome patients and multiple sclerosis patients. Treatment-naive patients with stable or active relapsing-remitting disease fulfilling revised McDonald criteria were used as multiple sclerosis controls. CD8+ TEMRA cells were enriched by FACS, while bulk CD8+ and CD4+ T cells were purified by magnetic negative isolation. Blood was collected in EDTA tubes and processed within 24 hours, with PBMCs isolated through density gradient centrifugation. PBMCs destined for TCR sequencing were cryopreserved in liquid nitrogen and later thawed in a 37 °C water bath. Purity of sorted or isolated CD4+, CD8+ and CD8+ TEMRA cells was at least 90%.

The receptor chain draws on TRBV4-1 and TRBJ1-4, with an unclear D gene assignment. Sequenced: CD8+ T cells from PBMCs. The sequence was obtained from a human donor with multiple sclerosis. The sequence in DNA is TGCGCCAGCAGCCAAGATTCCGGGGAGGGAAAACTGTTTTTT. Its protein product is CASSQDSGEGKLFF.